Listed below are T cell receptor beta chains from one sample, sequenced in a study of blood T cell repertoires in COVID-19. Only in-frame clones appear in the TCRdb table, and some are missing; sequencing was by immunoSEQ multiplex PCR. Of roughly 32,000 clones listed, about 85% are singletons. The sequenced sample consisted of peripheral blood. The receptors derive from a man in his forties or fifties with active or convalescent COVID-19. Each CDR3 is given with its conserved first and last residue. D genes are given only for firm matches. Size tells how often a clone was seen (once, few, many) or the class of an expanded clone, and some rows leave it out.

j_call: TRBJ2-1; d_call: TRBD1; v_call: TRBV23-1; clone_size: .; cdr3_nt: TGCGCCAGCAGCCTAAATCAGGGGGCGCCCTACAATGAGCAGTTCTTC; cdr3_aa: CASSLNQGAPYNEQFF
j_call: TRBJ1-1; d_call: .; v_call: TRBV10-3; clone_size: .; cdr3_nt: TGTGCCATCACCGTAGCGGGGGGAGGCTATGGGGAAGCTTTCTTT; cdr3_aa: CAITVAGGGYGEAFF
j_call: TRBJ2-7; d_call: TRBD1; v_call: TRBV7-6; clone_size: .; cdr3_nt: TGTGCCAGCAGCTTAGGCCAGTTCTGGGACAGAAAAAACTACGAGCAGTACTTC; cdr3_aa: CASSLGQFWDRKNYEQYF
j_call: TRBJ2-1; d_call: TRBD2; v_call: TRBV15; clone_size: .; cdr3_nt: TGTGCCACCAGCAGAGTCCTAGCGGGAGCCAATGAGCAGTTCTTC; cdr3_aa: CATSRVLAGANEQFF
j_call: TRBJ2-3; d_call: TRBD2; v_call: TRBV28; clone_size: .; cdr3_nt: TGTGCCAGCAGTGCTCGGGACTACTCTACAGATACGCAGTATTTT; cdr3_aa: CASSARDYSTDTQYF
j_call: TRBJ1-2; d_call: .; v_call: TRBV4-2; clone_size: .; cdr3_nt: TGTGCCAGCAGCCAAGACAACAGGGCGGGTGGCTACACCTTC; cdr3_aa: CASSQDNRAGGYTF
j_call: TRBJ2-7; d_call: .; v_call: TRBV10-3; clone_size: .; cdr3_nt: TGTGCCATCAGTGACCCGACTAGGATGGGATACGAGCAGTACTTC; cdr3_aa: CAISDPTRMGYEQYF
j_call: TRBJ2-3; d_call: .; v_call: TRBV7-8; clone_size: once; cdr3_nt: TGTGCCAGCTTAGCTTGGCCCACAGATACGCAGTATTTT; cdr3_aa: CASLAWPTDTQYF
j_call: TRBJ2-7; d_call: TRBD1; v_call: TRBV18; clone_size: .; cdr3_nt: TGTGCCAGCTCTCCAGTTACAGGGGGCGACGAGCAGTACTTC; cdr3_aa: CASSPVTGGDEQYF
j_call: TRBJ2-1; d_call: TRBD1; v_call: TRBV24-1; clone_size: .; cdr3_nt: TGTGCCACCAGTGAGGGACAGGGCGAGTCAGGCGAGCAGTTCTTC; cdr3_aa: CATSEGQGESGEQFF
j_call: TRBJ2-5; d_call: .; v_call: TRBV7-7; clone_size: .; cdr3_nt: TGTGCTAGCAGCTTAGCTTCGGTGTTGGAGACCCAGTACTTC; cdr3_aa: CASSLASVLETQYF
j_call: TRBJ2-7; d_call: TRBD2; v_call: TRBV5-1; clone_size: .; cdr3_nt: TGCGCCAGCAGCTTGGCCCGGACTAGCGGGAGATCCGACGAGCAGTACTTC; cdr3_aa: CASSLARTSGRSDEQYF
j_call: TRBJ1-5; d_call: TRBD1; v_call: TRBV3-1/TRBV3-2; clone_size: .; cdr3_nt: TGTGCCAGCAGCCATCGCCTTCATACAGGGGGCGCGGGTAATCAGCCCCAGCATTTT; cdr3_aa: CASSHRLHTGGAGNQPQHF
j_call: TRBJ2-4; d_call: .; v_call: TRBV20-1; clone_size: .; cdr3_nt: TGCAGTGCTAGTTATGGGACTGACTCATGGATTGCCAAAAACATTCAGTACTTC; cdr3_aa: CSASYGTDSWIAKNIQYF
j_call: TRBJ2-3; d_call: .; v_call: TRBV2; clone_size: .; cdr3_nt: TGTGCCAGTACCCGCGTGGATACGCAGTATTTT; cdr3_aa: CASTRVDTQYF
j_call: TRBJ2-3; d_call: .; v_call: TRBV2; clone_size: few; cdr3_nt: TGTGCCAGCAGTGAAGGACATACTAGCACAGATACGCAGTATTTT; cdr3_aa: CASSEGHTSTDTQYF